The clone carrying this T cell receptor beta chain was counted between two and nine times. Antigen: not known. The sample originates from a study of T cells in Graves' hyperthyroidism and ophthalmopathy. Study findings and constraints: Blood held most thyroid clonotypes expanded above 0.001 frequency.

It was RNA transcripts that yielded the amplified TCR beta CDR3 regions. The HTBI primer set drove a first-round RT-PCR of the TCR CDR3. TCRdb reprocessed the multiplex PCR reads with MiXCR, giving one entry per CDR3 protein. The sample yields about 320,000 distinct CDR3 sequences, 16% seen once. Trimming took 3 bases from V and 2 from J, leaving 10 bases between them. Germline values: CDR1 DFQATT, CDR2 SNEGSKA (reference sequence). The CDR3 has 14 residues. No progression to ophthalmopathy during 18 months of follow-up defined stable disease. The gene calls are TRBV20-1 and TRBJ2-2, with D perhaps matching TRBD2 (7 bases). Sequencing was performed on blood. The TCR comes from a man between 25 and 39 years old with Graves' hyperthyroidism. CDR3 amino acids: CSASRGGNTGELFF. The CDR3 DNA sequence: TGCAGTGCTAGCCGCGGGGGCAACACCGGGGAGCTGTTTTTT.